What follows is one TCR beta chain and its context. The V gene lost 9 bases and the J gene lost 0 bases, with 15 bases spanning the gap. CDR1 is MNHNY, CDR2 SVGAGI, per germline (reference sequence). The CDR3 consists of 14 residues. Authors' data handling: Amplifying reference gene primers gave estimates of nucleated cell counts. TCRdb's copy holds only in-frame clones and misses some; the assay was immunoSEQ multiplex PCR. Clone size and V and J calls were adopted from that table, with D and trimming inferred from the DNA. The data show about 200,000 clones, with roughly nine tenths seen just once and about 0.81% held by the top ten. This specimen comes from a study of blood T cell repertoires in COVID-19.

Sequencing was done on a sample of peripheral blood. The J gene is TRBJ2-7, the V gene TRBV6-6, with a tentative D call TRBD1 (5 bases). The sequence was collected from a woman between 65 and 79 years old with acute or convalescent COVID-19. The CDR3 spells CASFPGHRSYEQYF. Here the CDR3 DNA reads TGTGCCAGTTTCCCCGGACACCGCTCCTACGAGCAGTACTTC.